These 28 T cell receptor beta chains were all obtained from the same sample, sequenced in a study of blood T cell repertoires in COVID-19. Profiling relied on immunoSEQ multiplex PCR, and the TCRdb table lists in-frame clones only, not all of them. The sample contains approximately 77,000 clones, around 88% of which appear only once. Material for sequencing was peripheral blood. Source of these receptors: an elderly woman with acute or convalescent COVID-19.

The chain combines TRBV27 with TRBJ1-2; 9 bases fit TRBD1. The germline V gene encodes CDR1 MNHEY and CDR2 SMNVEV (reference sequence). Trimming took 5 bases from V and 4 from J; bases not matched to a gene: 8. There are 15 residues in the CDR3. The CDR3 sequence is CASSPRDRETYGYTF. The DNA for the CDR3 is TGTGCCAGCAGTCCCCGGGACAGGGAAACCTATGGCTACACCTTC.

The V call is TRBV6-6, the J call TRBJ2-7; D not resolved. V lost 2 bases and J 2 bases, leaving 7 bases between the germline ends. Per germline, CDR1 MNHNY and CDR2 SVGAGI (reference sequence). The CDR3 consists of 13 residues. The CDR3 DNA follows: TGTGCCAGCAGTTACCAGGTAGCCTACGAGCAGTACTTC. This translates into CASSYQVAYEQYF.

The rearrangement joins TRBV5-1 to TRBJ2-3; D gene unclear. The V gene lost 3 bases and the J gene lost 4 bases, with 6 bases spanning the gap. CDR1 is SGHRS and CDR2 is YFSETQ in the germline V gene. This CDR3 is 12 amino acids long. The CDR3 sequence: CASSSRSDTQYF. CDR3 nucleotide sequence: TGCGCCAGCAGCTCGAGGTCAGATACGCAGTATTTT.

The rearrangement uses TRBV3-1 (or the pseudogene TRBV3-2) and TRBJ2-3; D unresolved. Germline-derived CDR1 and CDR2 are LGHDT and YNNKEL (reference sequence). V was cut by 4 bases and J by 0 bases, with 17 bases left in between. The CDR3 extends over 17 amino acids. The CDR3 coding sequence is TGTGCCAGCAGCCCGACATGGTTGCTGTCTAGCACAGATACGCAGTATTTT. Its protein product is CASSPTWLLSSTDTQYF.

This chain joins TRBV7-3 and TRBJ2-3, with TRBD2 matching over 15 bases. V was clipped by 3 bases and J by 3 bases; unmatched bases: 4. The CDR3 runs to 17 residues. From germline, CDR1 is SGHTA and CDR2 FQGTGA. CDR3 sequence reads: CASSFRTSGRGTDTQYF. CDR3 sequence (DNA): TGTGCCAGCAGCTTCCGGACTAGCGGGAGGGGAACAGATACGCAGTATTTT.

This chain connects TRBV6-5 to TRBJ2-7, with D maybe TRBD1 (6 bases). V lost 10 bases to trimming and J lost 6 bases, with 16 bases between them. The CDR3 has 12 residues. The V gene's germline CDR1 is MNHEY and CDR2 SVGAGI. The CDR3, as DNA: TGTGCCACAGGGGTCCCAGGAGGCGAGCAGTACTTC. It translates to CATGVPGGEQYF.

CDR3 in amino acids: CASSTYTGGEKLFF. The CDR3 nucleotides read TGTGCCAGTAGTACGTACACAGGGGGAGAAAAACTGTTTTTT. This chain joins TRBV19 and TRBJ1-4; 8 nucleotides agree with TRBD1. The germline gives CDR1 LNHDA, CDR2 SQIVND (reference sequence). The V segment lost 4 bases and the J segment 8 bases; nucleotides outside the gene matches: 6. The CDR3 is 14 residues long.

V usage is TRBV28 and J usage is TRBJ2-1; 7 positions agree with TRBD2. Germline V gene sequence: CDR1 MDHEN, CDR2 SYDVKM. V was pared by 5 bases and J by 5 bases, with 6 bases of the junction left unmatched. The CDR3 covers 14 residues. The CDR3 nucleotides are TGTGCCAGCAGTCCCCGGGGGGAAAACAATGAGCAGTTCTTC. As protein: CASSPRGENNEQFF.

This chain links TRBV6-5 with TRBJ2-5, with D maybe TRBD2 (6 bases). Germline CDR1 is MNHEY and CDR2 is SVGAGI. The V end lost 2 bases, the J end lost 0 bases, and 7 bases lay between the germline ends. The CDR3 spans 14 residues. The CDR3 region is CASSYGGYQETQYF. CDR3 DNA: TGTGCCAGCAGTTACGGGGGGTACCAAGAGACCCAGTACTTC.

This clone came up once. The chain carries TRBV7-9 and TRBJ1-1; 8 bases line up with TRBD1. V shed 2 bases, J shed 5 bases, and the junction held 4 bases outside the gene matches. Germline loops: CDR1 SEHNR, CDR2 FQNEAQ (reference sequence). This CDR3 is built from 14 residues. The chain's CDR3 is CASSLQGAGTEAFF. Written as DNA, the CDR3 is TGTGCCAGCAGCTTACAGGGGGCCGGAACTGAAGCTTTCTTT.

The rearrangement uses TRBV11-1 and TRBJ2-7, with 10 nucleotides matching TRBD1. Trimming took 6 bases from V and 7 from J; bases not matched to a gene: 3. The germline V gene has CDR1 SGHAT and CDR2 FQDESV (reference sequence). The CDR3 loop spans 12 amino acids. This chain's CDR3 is CASSRDRGEQYF. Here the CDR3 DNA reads TGTGCCAGCAGTCGGGACAGGGGAGAGCAGTACTTC.

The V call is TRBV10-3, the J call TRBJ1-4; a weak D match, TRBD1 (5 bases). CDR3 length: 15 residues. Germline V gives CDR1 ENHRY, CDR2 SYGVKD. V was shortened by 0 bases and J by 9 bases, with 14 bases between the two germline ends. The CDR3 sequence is CAISESLGGTQKLFF. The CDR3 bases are TGTGCCATCAGTGAGTCCTTGGGAGGGACCCAAAAACTGTTTTTT.

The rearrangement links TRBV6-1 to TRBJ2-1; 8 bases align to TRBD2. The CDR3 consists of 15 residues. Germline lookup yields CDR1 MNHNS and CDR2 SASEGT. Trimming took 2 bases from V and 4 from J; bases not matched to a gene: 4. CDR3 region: CASSESSGLYNEQFF. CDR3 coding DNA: TGTGCCAGCAGTGAATCTAGCGGGCTTTACAATGAGCAGTTCTTC.

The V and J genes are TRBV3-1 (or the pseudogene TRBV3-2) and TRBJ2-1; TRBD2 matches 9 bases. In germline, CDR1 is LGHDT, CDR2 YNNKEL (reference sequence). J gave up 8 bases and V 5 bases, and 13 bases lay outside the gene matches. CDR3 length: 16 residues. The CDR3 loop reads CASSDRASGGLYEQFF. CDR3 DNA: TGTGCCAGCAGCGACAGAGCGAGCGGGGGGTTGTATGAGCAGTTCTTC.

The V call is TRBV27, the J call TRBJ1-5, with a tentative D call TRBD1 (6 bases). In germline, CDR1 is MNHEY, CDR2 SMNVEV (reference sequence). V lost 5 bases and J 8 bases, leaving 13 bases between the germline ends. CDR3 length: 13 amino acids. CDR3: CASSTGPWEPQHF. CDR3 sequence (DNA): TGTGCCAGCAGTACAGGGCCCTGGGAGCCCCAGCATTTT.

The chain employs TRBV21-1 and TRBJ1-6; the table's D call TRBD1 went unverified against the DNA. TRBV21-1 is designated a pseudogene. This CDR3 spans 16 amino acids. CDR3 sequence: CASSKGSQDYNSPPHF. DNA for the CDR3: TGTGCCAGCAGCAAAGGTTCGCAGGATTATAATTCACCCCCCCACTTT.

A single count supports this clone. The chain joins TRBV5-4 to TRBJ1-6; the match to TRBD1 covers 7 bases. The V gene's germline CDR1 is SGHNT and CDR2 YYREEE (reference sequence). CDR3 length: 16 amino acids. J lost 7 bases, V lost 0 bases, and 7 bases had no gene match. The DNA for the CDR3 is TGTGCCAGCAGCTTGGACACAGGGGTAGGAAATTCACCCCTCCACTTT. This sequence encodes CASSLDTGVGNSPLHF.

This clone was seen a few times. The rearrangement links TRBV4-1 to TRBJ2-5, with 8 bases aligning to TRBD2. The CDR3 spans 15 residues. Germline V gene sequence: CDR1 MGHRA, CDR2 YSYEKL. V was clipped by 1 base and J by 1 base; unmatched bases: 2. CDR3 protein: CASSQVSGSQETQYF. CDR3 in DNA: TGCGCCAGCAGCCAAGTAAGCGGGAGCCAAGAGACCCAGTACTTC.

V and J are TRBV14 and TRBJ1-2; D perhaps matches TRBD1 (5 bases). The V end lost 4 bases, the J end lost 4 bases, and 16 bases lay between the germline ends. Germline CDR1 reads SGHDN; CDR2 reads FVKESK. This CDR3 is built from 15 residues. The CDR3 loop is CASSPTAGQGYGYTF. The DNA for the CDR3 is TGTGCCAGCAGCCCCACGGCAGGGCAGGGCTATGGCTACACCTTC.

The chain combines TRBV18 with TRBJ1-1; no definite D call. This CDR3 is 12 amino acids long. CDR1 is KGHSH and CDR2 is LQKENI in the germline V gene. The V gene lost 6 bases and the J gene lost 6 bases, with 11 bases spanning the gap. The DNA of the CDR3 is TGTGCCAGCTCCCGACAAGGCTCTGAAGCTTTCTTT. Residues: CASSRQGSEAFF.

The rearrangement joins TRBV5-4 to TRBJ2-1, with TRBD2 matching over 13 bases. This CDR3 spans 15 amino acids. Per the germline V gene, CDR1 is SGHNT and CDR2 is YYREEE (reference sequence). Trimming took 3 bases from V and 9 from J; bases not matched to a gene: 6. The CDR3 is CASSSGLAGLGEQFF. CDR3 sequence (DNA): TGTGCCAGCAGCTCGGGACTAGCGGGATTAGGTGAGCAGTTCTTC.

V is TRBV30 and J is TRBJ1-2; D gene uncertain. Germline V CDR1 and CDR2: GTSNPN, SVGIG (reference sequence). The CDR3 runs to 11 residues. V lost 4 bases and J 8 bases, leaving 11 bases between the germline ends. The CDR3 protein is CAWTREVGYTF. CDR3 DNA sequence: TGTGCCTGGACCCGCGAGGTGGGCTACACCTTC.

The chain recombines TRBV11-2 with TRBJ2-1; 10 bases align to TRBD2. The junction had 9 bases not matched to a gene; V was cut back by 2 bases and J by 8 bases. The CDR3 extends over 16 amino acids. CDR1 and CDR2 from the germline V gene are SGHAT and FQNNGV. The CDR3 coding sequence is TGTGCCAGCAGCTTAAGAAGCGGGAGGGCCTTGGATGAGCAGTTCTTC. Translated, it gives CASSLRSGRALDEQFF.

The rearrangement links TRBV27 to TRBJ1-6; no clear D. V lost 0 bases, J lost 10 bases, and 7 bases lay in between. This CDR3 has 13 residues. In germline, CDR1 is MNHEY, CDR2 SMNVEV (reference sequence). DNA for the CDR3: TGTGCCAGCAGTTTATCGAGCCGGTCACCCCTCCACTTT. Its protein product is CASSLSSRSPLHF.

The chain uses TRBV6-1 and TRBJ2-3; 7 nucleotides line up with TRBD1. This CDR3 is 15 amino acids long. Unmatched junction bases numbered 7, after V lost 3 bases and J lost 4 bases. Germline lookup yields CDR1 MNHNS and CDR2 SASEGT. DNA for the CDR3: TGTGCCAGCAGTGACGAGGGACAGTTCGCAGATACGCAGTATTTT. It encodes CASSDEGQFADTQYF.

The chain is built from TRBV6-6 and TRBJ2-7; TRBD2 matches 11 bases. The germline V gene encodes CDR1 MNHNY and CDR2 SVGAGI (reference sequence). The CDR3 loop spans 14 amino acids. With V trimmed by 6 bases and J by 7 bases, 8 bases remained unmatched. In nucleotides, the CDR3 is TGTGCCAGCAGCCCGACTAGCGGGGCGGGGGAGCAGTACTTC. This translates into CASSPTSGAGEQYF.

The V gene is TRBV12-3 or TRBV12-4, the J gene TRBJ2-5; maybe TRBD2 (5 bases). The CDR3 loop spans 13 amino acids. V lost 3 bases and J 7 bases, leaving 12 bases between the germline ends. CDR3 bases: TGTGCCAGCAGTTTGGCCGGGGAGTGGACCCAGTACTTC. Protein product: CASSLAGEWTQYF.

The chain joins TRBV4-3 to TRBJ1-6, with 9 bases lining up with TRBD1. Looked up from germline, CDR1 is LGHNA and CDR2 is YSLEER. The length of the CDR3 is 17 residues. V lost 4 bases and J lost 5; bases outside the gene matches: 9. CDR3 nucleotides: TGCGCCAGCAGCCTCAAACGGACAGGGGTTAATAATTCACCCCTCCACTTT. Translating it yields CASSLKRTGVNNSPLHF.